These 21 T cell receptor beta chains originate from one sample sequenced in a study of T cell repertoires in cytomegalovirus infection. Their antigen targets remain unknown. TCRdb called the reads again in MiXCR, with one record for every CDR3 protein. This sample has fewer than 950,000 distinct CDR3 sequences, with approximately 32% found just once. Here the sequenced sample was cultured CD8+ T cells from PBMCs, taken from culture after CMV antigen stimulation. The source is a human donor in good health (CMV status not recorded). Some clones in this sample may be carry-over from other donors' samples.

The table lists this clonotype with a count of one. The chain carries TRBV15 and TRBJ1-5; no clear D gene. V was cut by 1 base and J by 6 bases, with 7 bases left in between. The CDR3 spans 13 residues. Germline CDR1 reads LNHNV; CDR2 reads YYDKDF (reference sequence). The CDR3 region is CATSRVRGQPQHF. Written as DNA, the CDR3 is TGTGCCACCAGCAGAGTTCGAGGTCAGCCCCAGCATTTT.

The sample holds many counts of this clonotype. The CDR3 sequence: CAISESGMRNTGELFF. The CDR3 DNA reads as TGTGCCATCAGTGAGTCAGGGATGAGAAACACCGGGGAGCTGTTTTTT. This chain uses TRBV10-3 with TRBJ2-2, with no clear D. V was pared by 0 bases and J by 2 bases, with 10 bases between. CDR1 is ENHRY and CDR2 is SYGVKD in the germline V gene. There are 16 residues in the CDR3.

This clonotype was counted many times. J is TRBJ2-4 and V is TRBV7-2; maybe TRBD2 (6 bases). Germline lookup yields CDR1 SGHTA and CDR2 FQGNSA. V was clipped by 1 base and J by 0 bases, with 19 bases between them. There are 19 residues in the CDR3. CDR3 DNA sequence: TGTGCCAGCAGCTTAGGAGACCGGACTAAGATTTTAGCCAAAAACATTCAGTACTTC. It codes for CASSLGDRTKILAKNIQYF.

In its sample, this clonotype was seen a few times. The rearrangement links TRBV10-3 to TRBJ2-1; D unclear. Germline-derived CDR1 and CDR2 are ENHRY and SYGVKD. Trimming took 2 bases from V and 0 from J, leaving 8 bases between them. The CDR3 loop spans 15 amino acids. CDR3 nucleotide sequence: TGTGCCATCAGTGAGGACACTCGCTCCTACAATGAGCAGTTCTTC. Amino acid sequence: CAISEDTRSYNEQFF.

The CDR3 spells CASSPEGLKGQPQHF. The CDR3 DNA reads TGCGCCAGCAGCCCCGAGGGCCTTAAGGGGCAGCCCCAGCATTTT. The V call is TRBV5-1, the J call TRBJ1-5; weak D call: TRBD1 (5 bases). CDR1 and CDR2 from the germline V gene are SGHRS and YFSETQ. V was pared by 4 bases and J by 7 bases, with 18 bases between. The CDR3 consists of 15 residues.

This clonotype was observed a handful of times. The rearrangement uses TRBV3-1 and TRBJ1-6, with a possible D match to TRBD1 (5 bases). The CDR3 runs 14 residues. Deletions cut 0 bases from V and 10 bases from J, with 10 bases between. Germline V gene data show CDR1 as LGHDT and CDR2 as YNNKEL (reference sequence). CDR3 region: CASSQDGGWSPLHF. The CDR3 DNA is TGTGCCAGCAGCCAAGATGGGGGGTGGTCACCCCTCCACTTT.

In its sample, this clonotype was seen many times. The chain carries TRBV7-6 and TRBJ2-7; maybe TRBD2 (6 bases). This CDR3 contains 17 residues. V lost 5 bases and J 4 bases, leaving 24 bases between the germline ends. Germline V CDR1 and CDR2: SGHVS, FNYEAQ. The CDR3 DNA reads TGTGCCAGCAGCCCGCCATTAGTTAGCGGACTACCATACGAGCAGTACTTC. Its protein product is CASSPPLVSGLPYEQYF.

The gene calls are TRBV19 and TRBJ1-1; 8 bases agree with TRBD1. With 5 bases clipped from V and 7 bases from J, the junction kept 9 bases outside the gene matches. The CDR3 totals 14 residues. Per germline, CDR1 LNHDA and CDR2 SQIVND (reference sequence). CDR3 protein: CASSLRQGRLEAFF. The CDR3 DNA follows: TGTGCCAGTAGTTTGCGACAGGGGCGCCTTGAAGCTTTCTTT.

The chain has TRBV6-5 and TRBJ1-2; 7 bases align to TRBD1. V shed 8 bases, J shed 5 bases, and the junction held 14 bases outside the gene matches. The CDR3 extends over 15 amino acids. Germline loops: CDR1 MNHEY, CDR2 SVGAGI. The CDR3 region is CASLPVEGAFYGYTF. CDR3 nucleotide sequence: TGTGCCAGCCTCCCAGTAGAGGGGGCGTTTTATGGCTACACCTTC.

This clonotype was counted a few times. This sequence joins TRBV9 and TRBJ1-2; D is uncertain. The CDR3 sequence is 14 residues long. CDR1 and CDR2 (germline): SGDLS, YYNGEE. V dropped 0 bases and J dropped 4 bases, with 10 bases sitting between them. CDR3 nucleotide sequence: TGTGCCAGCAGCGTAGAAACCGGGCCCTATGGCTACACCTTC. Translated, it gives CASSVETGPYGYTF.

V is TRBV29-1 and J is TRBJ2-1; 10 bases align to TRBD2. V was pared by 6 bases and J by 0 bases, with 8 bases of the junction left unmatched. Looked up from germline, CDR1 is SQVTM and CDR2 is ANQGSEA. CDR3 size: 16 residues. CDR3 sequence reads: CSVVLSGGASYNEQFF. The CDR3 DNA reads TGCAGCGTCGTATTGAGCGGGGGGGCCTCCTACAATGAGCAGTTCTTC.

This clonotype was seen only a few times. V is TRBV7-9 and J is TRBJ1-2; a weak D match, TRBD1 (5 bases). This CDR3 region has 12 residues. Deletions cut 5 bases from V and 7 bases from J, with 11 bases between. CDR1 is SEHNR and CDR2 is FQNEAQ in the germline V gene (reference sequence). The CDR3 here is CASSRGHGGYTF. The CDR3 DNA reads TGTGCCAGCAGCCGAGGACATGGTGGCTACACCTTC.

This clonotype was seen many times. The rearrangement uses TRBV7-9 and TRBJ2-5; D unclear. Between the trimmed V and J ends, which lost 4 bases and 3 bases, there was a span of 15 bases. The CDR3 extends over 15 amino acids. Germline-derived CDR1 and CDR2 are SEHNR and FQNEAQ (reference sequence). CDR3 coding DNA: TGTGCCAGCAGCTGGAGCCTTGCGGTCGAAGAGACCCAGTACTTC. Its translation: CASSWSLAVEETQYF.

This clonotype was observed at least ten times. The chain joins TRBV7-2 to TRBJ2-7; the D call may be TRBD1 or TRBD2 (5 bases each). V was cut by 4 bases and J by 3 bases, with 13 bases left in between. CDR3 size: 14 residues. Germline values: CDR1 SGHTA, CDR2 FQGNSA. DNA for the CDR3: TGTGCCAGCAGCTCAACCGGGACCTACTACGAGCAGTACTTC. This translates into CASSSTGTYYEQYF. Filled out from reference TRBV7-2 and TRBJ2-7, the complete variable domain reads GAGVSQSPSNKVTEKGKDVELRCDPISGHTALYWYRQSLGQGLEFLIYFQGNSAPDKSGLPSDRFSAERTGGSVSTLTIQRTQQEDSAVYLCASSSTGTYYEQYFGPGTRLTVT.

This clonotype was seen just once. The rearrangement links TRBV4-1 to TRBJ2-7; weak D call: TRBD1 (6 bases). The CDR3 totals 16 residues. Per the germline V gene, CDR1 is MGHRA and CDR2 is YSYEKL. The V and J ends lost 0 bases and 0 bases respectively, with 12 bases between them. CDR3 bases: TGCGCCAGCAGCCAAGATGGGACATGGGGCTCCTACGAGCAGTACTTC. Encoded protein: CASSQDGTWGSYEQYF.

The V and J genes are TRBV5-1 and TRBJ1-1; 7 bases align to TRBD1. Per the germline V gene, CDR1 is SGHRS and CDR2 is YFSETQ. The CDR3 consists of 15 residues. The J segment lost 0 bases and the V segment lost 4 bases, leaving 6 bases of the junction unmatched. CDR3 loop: CASSLGTEMNTEAFF. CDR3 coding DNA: TGCGCCAGCAGCCTTGGGACAGAAATGAACACTGAAGCTTTCTTT.

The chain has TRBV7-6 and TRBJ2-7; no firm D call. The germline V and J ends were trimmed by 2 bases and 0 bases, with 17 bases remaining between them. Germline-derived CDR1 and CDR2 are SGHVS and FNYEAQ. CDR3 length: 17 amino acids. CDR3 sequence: CASSLTRTDPFSYEQYF. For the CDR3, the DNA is TGTGCCAGCAGCTTAACCCGGACGGATCCTTTCTCCTACGAGCAGTACTTC.

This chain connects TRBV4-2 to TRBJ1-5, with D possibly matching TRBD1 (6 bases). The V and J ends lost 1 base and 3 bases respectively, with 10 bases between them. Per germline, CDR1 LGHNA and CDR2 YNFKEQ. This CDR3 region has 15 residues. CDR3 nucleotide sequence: TGTGCCAGCAGCCAAGTTTGGGGGGCCAATCAGCCCCAGCATTTT. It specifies CASSQVWGANQPQHF.

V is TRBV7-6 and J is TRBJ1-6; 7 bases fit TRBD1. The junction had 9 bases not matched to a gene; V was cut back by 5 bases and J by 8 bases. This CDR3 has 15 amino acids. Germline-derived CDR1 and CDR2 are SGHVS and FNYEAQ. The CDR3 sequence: CASSLGQSIDSPLHF. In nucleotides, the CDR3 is TGTGCCAGCAGCCTGGGACAGTCCATAGATTCACCCCTCCACTTT.

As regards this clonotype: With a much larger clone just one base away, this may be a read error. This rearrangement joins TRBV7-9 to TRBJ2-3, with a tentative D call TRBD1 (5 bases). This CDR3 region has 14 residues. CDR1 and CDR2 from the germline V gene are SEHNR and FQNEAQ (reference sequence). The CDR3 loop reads CANSTGPPGDTQYF. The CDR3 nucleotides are TGTGCCAACAGCACAGGCCCTCCCGGGGATACGCAGTATTTT.

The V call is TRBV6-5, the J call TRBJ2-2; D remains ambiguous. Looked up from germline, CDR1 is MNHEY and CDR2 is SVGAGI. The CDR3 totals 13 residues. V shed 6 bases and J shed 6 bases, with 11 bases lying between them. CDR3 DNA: TGTGCCAGCAGGCCCACTAAGTCCGGGGAGCTGTTTTTT. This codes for CASRPTKSGELFF.